Following are 11 T cell receptor beta chains from one sample sequenced in a study of blood T cells in healthy people across ages. The second PCR ran roughly 6 to 12 cycles with a sample-barcoded 5' primer and J-beta primers. Each CDR3 protein gets one entry after TCRdb re-called the 5' RACE reads with MiXCR. The table records fewer than 1 million distinct CDR3 sequences, approximately 48% of them present only once. The sample consisted of blood. All receptors derive from a man aged 55 to 70 in good health.

This chain connects TRBV12-3 or TRBV12-4 to TRBJ1-5; TRBD1 matches 7 bases. This CDR3 has 12 residues. Trimming cost V 4 bases and J 10 bases; bases outside gene matches: 4. The chain's CDR3 is CASSSGQPPQHF. The DNA of the CDR3 is TGTGCCAGCAGTTCGGGACAGCCCCCCCAGCATTTT.

This clonotype turned up a few times. The genes are TRBV27 and TRBJ1-1; unclear D gene. Germline-derived CDR1 and CDR2 are MNHEY and SMNVEV (reference sequence). V lost 5 bases and J lost 5, with 21 bases in between. The CDR3 sequence is 16 residues long. Here the CDR3 reads CASSPSFPGDRTEAFF. The CDR3, as DNA: TGTGCCAGCAGTCCCTCCTTTCCGGGTGATAGAACTGAAGCTTTCTTT.

This sequence joins TRBV5-4 and TRBJ2-5, with TRBD2 matching 7 bases. The CDR3 has 14 amino acids. V trimming: 4 bases; J trimming: 5 bases; junction bases outside the gene matches: 8. In germline, CDR1 is SGHNT, CDR2 YYREEE (reference sequence). CDR3 protein: CASSMTWGGETQYF. In DNA form, the CDR3 reads TGTGCCAGCAGCATGACCTGGGGGGGGGAGACCCAGTACTTC.

The rearrangement links TRBV15 to TRBJ2-1; maybe TRBD1 (5 bases). The CDR3 is 15 amino acids. The germline V gene encodes CDR1 LNHNV and CDR2 YYDKDF (reference sequence). V was trimmed by 4 bases and J by 0 bases, leaving 10 bases between them. The CDR3 loop is CATSTGWSSYNEQFF. The CDR3 nucleotides are TGTGCCACCAGCACAGGGTGGAGCTCCTACAATGAGCAGTTCTTC.

The genes are TRBV7-9 and TRBJ2-7; 8 bases are shared with TRBD2. This CDR3 is 16 amino acids long. Unmatched junction bases numbered 15, after V lost 4 bases and J lost 7 bases. CDR1 is SEHNR and CDR2 is FQNEAQ in the germline V gene (reference sequence). CDR3 in amino acids: CASSSASGTSSSEQYF. The CDR3 region has the DNA TGTGCCAGCAGCTCGGCATCCGGGACTAGTTCTTCGGAGCAGTACTTC.

This clonotype was counted many times. The chain has TRBV7-2 and TRBJ1-2, with TRBD1 identical over 9 bases. Germline V CDR1 and CDR2: SGHTA, FQGNSA. V lost 5 bases to trimming and J lost 8 bases; unmatched junction nucleotides: 21. The CDR3 spans 18 residues. The CDR3 sequence: CASSLGTGRFRMSGGYTF. CDR3 nucleotide sequence: TGTGCCAGCAGCCTCGGGACAGGGCGGTTTAGGATGTCTGGGGGCTACACCTTC.

The DNA for the CDR3 is TGTGCCAGCAGTCCCTCGGGACTAGCGGAGGGCGAGCAGTACTTC. It specifies CASSPSGLAEGEQYF. The chain has TRBV12-3 or TRBV12-4 and TRBJ2-7; 11 nucleotides match TRBD2. CDR3 size: 15 residues. J was trimmed by 6 bases and V by 5 bases; bases with no gene match: 9.

The chain recombines TRBV6-2 or TRBV6-3 with TRBJ2-2; no reliable D call. Trimming left V 10 bases short and J 1 base short, with 10 bases between. Germline V gives CDR1 MNHEY, CDR2 SVGEGT. This CDR3 region has 13 residues. CDR3 in DNA: TGTGCCACCCGTCAACAGAACACCGGGGAGCTGTTTTTT. It specifies CATRQQNTGELFF.

As concerns this clonotype: This may be a read error: a much more frequent sequence differs by one nucleotide. As DNA, the CDR3 is TGCAGCGGAGCCGGGACAGAAGAGACCCGGTACTTC. It encodes CSGAGTEETRYF. The gene calls are TRBV29-1 and TRBJ2-4; 7 nucleotides agree with TRBD1. V was clipped by 7 bases and J by 15 bases; unmatched bases: 15. This CDR3 has 12 amino acids. In germline, CDR1 is SQVTM, CDR2 ANQGSEA.

The chain has TRBV3-1 and TRBJ1-2; 7 bases line up with TRBD1. V shed 0 bases and J 4 bases; nucleotides not matched to a gene: 5. From germline, CDR1 is LGHDT and CDR2 YNNKEL (reference sequence). The CDR3 loop spans 15 amino acids. The CDR3 coding sequence is TGTGCCAGCAGCCAAGATGTCAGACAGGGCTATGGCTACACCTTC. It specifies CASSQDVRQGYGYTF.

The rearrangement joins TRBV12-3 or TRBV12-4 to TRBJ2-3, with unresolved D. The CDR3 has 14 amino acids. Trimming shortened V by 7 bases and J by 5 bases, and 16 bases separated the two germline ends. The CDR3 reads CASTSWARQDTQYF. The DNA of the CDR3 is TGTGCCAGCACCAGCTGGGCTCGCCAAGATACGCAGTATTTT.